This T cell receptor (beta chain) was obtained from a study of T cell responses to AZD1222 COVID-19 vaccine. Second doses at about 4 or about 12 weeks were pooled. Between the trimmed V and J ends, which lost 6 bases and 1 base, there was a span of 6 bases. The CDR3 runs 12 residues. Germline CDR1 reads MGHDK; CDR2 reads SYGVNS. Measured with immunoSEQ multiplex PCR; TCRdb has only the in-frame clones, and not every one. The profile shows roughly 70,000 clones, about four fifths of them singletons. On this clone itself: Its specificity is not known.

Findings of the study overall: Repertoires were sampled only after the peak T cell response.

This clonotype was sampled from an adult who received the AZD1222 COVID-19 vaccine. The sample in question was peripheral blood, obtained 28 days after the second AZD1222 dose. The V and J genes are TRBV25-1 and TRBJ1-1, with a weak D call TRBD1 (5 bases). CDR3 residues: CASRQANTEAFF. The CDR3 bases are TGTGCCAGCAGACAGGCGAACACTGAAGCTTTCTTT.